This entry lists 3 T cell receptor beta chains sequenced from one sample in a study of neoadjuvant nivolumab and ipilimumab in lung cancer. Produced via immunoSEQ multiplex PCR; TCRdb's table is partial and in-frame only. The data show about 18,000 clones, with approximately 79% seen just once and about 8.1% held by the top ten. Source: tumor tissue, taken after neoadjuvant nivolumab, alone or with ipilimumab, at or shortly before surgery. The receptors here all came from an adult with non-small cell lung cancer.

The rearrangement links TRBV5-3 to TRBJ2-1, with D uncertain. TRBV5-3 is an ORF; its function is uncertain. The length of the CDR3 is 11 residues. V was clipped by 8 bases and J by 8 bases, with 11 bases between them. CDR3 in DNA: TGTGCCAGCAGTCAGAAAGATGAGCAGTTCTTC. Translation: CASSQKDEQFF.

V and J are TRBV29-1 and TRBJ1-4; the D is unclear. CDR1 is SQVTM, CDR2 ANQGSEA, per germline. Trimming shortened V by 0 bases and J by 10 bases, and 6 bases separated the two germline ends. The CDR3 loop spans 11 amino acids. CDR3 amino acids: CSVEDEGKLFF. The DNA for the CDR3 is TGCAGCGTTGAAGATGAGGGAAAACTGTTTTTT.

This clone was seen a few times. The gene calls are TRBV28 and TRBJ2-2; TRBD1 is a possible D gene (6 bases). The length of the CDR3 is 14 residues. Germline loops: CDR1 MDHEN, CDR2 SYDVKM. Trimming cost V 4 bases and J 1 base, with 7 bases left between them. The CDR3 nucleotides read TGTGCCAGCAGTTCGACAGGGAACACCGGGGAGCTGTTTTTT. It encodes CASSSTGNTGELFF.